This T cell receptor beta chain originates from a study of shared clonotypes between healthy human individuals. Study in general: Each donor's CD8 memory used one plate, CD8 naive two, each CD4 subset three.

A remark on this clone: What it binds is not known.

Researchers ran the assay at a deep level. Assay: immunoSEQ multiplex PCR; the TCRdb copy retains only in-frame clones and omits some. The sample lists a few million clones, approximately 93% occurring once. V trimming: 6 bases; J trimming: 8 bases; junction bases outside the gene matches: 12. This CDR3 contains 15 residues. Germline V gives CDR1 SEHNR, CDR2 FQNEAQ (reference sequence). Findings of the study overall: Rarefaction demonstrated incomplete sorted-subset sequencing despite large depth.

Donors had no recently reported acute infections or vaccinations and were HIV-negative. The chain uses TRBV7-9 and TRBJ1-4; 7 bases are a match to TRBD1. The sequence was obtained from a young man in good health. Some clones in this sample may be carry-over from other donors' samples. The sample taken for sequencing was naive CD4+ T cells from PBMCs. Subset noted: CD45RA+ positively selected. The CDR3 sequence is CASRVTGTALEKLFF. DNA of the CDR3: TGTGCCAGCAGAGTTACCGGGACAGCCCTAGAAAAACTGTTTTTT.